This T cell receptor (beta chain) was identified in a study of response to subunit inactivated influenza vaccine. Points from the study as a whole: Every seasonal influenza vaccination brings in few new T cells, the authors suggested.

V lost 0 bases, J lost 3 bases, and 4 bases stayed unmatched. Germline loops: CDR1 ENHRY, CDR2 SYGVKD. This CDR3 region has 16 residues. TCRdb processed the RT-PCR reads anew with MiXCR; each CDR3 protein has one entry. The table includes hundreds of thousands of distinct CDR3 sequences, 15% to 20% detected once. This clonotype was observed a handful of times. Its antigen is still unknown. The specimen was CD4+ T cells sorted from PBMCs, collected roughly 24 months after vaccination. The gene calls are TRBV10-3 and TRBJ1-3; TRBD1 aligns across 8 bases. The TCR was taken from a man between 50 and 69 years old who received an inactivated influenza vaccine. The CDR3 sequence: CAISESTQGVGNTIYF. The CDR3 DNA follows: TGTGCCATCAGTGAGTCGACACAGGGGGTTGGAAACACCATATATTTT.